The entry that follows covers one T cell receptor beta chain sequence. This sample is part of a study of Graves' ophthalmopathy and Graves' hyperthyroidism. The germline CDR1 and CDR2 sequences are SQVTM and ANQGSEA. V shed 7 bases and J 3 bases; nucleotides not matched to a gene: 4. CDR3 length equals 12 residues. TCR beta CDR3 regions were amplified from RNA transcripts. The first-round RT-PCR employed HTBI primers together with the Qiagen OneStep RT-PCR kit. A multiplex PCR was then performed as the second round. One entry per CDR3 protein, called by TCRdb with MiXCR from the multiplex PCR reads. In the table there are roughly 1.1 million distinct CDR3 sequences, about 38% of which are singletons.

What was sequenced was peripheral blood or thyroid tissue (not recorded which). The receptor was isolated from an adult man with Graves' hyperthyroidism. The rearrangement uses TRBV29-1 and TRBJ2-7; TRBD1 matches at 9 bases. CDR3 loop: CSAKDRGYEQYF. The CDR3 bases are TGCAGCGCCAAGGACAGGGGCTACGAGCAGTACTTC.